The 31 T cell receptor beta chains presented below share a single source sample, sequenced in a study of blood T cells in healthy people across ages. PCR was performed a second time for roughly 6 to 12 cycles using a sample-barcoded 5' primer and a J-beta primer mix. TCRdb processed the 5' RACE reads anew with MiXCR; each CDR3 protein has one entry. The sample records 780,000 or so distinct CDR3 sequences, around a quarter being singletons. These data also formed part of another study, on T cells of mothers and their children.

Sequenced sample: blood. These receptors all come from a boy aged 5-17 years in good health.

CDR3 in amino acids: CSGVSTDTQYF. CDR3 DNA: TGCAGTGGGGTCAGCACAGATACGCAGTATTTT. The chain links TRBV20-1 to TRBJ2-3; no definite D call. The CDR3 runs to 11 residues. The V and J ends lost 7 bases and 0 bases respectively, with 5 bases between them. Germline V gives CDR1 DFQATT, CDR2 SNEGSKA (reference sequence).

This chain joins TRBV12-3 or TRBV12-4 and TRBJ1-2; 7 bases line up with TRBD1. The CDR3 consists of 14 residues. V gave up 6 bases and J gave up 8 bases; unmatched junction bases: 12. The chain's CDR3 is CASRPPTGTRGYTF. The CDR3 nucleotides are TGTGCCAGCAGGCCCCCGACAGGGACCCGCGGCTACACCTTC.

This clonotype has more than one count but fewer than ten. The chain links TRBV20-1 to TRBJ2-5; possibly TRBD2 for D (6 bases). Trimming removed 4 bases from V and 4 bases from J, with 16 bases in between. Germline CDR1 and CDR2: DFQATT and SNEGSKA (reference sequence). CDR3 size: 14 residues. CDR3 in amino acids: CSAKAGGVGETQYF. CDR3 coding DNA: TGCAGTGCTAAGGCCGGGGGAGTGGGAGAGACCCAGTACTTC.

This clonotype was counted between two and nine times. The rearrangement joins TRBV25-1 to TRBJ2-7; D unclear. There are 14 residues in the CDR3. V lost 3 bases and J 4 bases, leaving 13 bases between the germline ends. Per germline, CDR1 MGHDK and CDR2 SYGVNS. The CDR3 loop reads CASSDPNGIYEQYF. The CDR3 bases are TGTGCCAGCAGTGACCCCAATGGCATATACGAGCAGTACTTC.

This clonotype was found a few times. A junction boundary mismatches the germline segment, possibly from a read error. The rearrangement uses TRBV4-3 and TRBJ1-4, with D possibly being TRBD1 (5 bases). Looked up from germline, CDR1 is LGHNA and CDR2 is YSLEER. The CDR3 extends over 18 amino acids. The CDR3 spells CAGSQDGPRGATNEKLFF. CDR3 DNA: TGCGCCGGCAGCCAAGATGGTCCCAGAGGGGCAACTAATGAAAAACTGTTTTTT.

This clonotype was recorded only once. The chain employs TRBV6-5 and TRBJ1-4; 8 nucleotides agree with TRBD1. The CDR3 runs to 15 residues. Germline values: CDR1 MNHEY, CDR2 SVGAGI. Losses at the gene ends were 2 bases for V and 8 bases for J; bases not matched to a gene: 7. The CDR3 DNA reads TGTGCCAGCAGTTACGGCGGACAGGGAAGCGAAAAACTGTTTTTT. Protein sequence: CASSYGGQGSEKLFF.

This sequence joins TRBV6-5 and TRBJ1-1, with 7 bases that match TRBD1. V gave up 4 bases and J gave up 1 base; unmatched junction bases: 9. The CDR3 spans 16 residues. The V gene's germline CDR1 is MNHEY and CDR2 SVGAGI. For the CDR3, the DNA is TGTGCCAGCAGTTCCGGACCGGGACAGCCGAACACTGAAGCTTTCTTT. This sequence encodes CASSSGPGQPNTEAFF.

In this sample, this clonotype turned up once. The chain carries TRBV27 and TRBJ2-3, with D possibly being TRBD1 (6 bases). V shed 6 bases and J shed 3 bases, with 19 bases lying between them. From germline, CDR1 is MNHEY and CDR2 SMNVEV (reference sequence). The CDR3 is made up of 16 amino acids. In DNA form, the CDR3 reads TGTGCCAGCAGCCTATTCAGGGGCTTTGAGACAGATACGCAGTATTTT. This sequence encodes CASSLFRGFETDTQYF.

This chain links TRBV28 with TRBJ2-7, with unresolved D. V shed 6 bases and J shed 3 bases, with 9 bases lying between them. This CDR3 spans 12 amino acids. CDR1 and CDR2 from the germline V gene are MDHEN and SYDVKM. As DNA, the CDR3 is TGTGCCAGCAGCCGGATTAACTACGAGCAGTACTTC. Amino acid sequence: CASSRINYEQYF.

V is TRBV9 and J is TRBJ1-1; D is ambiguous. V dropped 0 bases and J dropped 5 bases, with 8 bases sitting between them. From germline, CDR1 is SGDLS and CDR2 YYNGEE. This CDR3 is 13 amino acids long. The CDR3 loop reads CASSVGIQTEAFF. CDR3 nucleotide sequence: TGTGCCAGCAGCGTAGGGATTCAAACTGAAGCTTTCTTT.

As concerns this clonotype: With a much larger clone just one base away, this may be a read error. Because it lacks the conserved phenylalanine or tryptophan at the end, this CDR3 is likely a read error. The chain joins TRBV7-9 to TRBJ2-7, with D perhaps being TRBD1 or TRBD2 (5 bases each). CDR3 size: 14 residues. V shed 3 bases and J shed 5 bases, with 14 bases lying between them. In germline, CDR1 is SEHNR, CDR2 FQNEAQ (reference sequence). The CDR3 bases are TGTGCCAGCAGCTTTTCCAGGGACGAGGACGAGCAGTACTCC. Translating gives CASSFSRDEDEQYS.

The J gene is TRBJ1-4, the V gene TRBV5-1; no clear D. V was shortened by 5 bases and J by 0 bases, with 14 bases between the two germline ends. The CDR3 sequence is 16 residues long. Germline loops: CDR1 SGHRS, CDR2 YFSETQ. The CDR3 DNA reads as TGCGCCAGCAGTCGCGGGGAGCCTGCAACTAATGAAAAACTGTTTTTT. Protein product: CASSRGEPATNEKLFF.

This clonotype came up a few times. The chain links TRBV6-2 or TRBV6-3 to TRBJ2-7; TRBD2 might be the D (5 bases). Germline V gene data show CDR1 as MNHEY and CDR2 as SVGEGT. V was shortened by 2 bases and J by 2 bases, with 7 bases between the two germline ends. The CDR3 totals 13 residues. For the CDR3, the DNA is TGTGCCAGCAGTTACGTGAGGGCCTACGAGCAGTACTTC. It codes for CASSYVRAYEQYF.

This clonotype appeared a few times. The genes are TRBV18 and TRBJ2-6; 8 bases match TRBD1. This CDR3 comprises 17 residues. V shed 3 bases and J 3 bases; nucleotides not matched to a gene: 7. CDR1 is KGHSH, CDR2 LQKENI, per germline. CDR3 sequence (DNA): TGTGCCAGCTCACCCCCAGGACAGGGAGGTGGGGCCAACGTCCTGACTTTC. It encodes CASSPPGQGGGANVLTF.

This clonotype was counted a few times. Written as DNA, the CDR3 is TGTGCCAGCAGTCCTACAGGGGCCCCTAACTATGGCTACACCTTC. Translated, it gives CASSPTGAPNYGYTF. The chain links TRBV7-9 to TRBJ1-2, with 7 nucleotides matching TRBD1. V lost 6 bases to trimming and J lost 0 bases; unmatched junction nucleotides: 7. The germline CDR1 and CDR2 sequences are SEHNR and FQNEAQ (reference sequence). The CDR3 covers 15 residues.

This clonotype was counted between two and nine times. The chain recombines TRBV7-2 with TRBJ1-1, with no clear D. The CDR3 spans 14 residues. Germline lookup yields CDR1 SGHTA and CDR2 FQGNSA. V lost 1 base to trimming and J lost 7 bases, with 13 bases between them. The CDR3 nucleotides are TGTGCCAGCAGCTTAGGAGTAGGAGGTTTTGAAGCTTTCTTT. Translated: CASSLGVGGFEAFF.

The rearrangement links TRBV19 to TRBJ2-2; weak D call: TRBD1 (6 bases). The germline V and J ends were trimmed by 3 bases and 5 bases, with 10 bases remaining between them. This CDR3 spans 14 amino acids. CDR1 is LNHDA, CDR2 SQIVND, per germline (reference sequence). The CDR3 sequence: CASSMDSWTGELFF. Here the CDR3 DNA reads TGTGCCAGTAGTATGGACAGTTGGACCGGGGAGCTGTTTTTT.

This clonotype has a handful of counts. The chain joins TRBV29-1 to TRBJ2-4, with a weak D call TRBD2 (6 bases). The CDR3 spans 15 residues. In germline, CDR1 is SQVTM, CDR2 ANQGSEA. Between the trimmed V and J ends, which lost 3 bases and 2 bases, there was a span of 14 bases. Here the CDR3 DNA reads TGCAGCGTTGAGGGCGGGGTTCTATCCAAAAACATTCAGTACTTC. This translates into CSVEGGVLSKNIQYF.

The rearrangement links TRBV12-3 or TRBV12-4 to TRBJ2-5; D uncertain. V gave up 3 bases and J gave up 5 bases, with 10 bases separating them. This CDR3 comprises 13 residues. The CDR3: CASSFPSPETQYF. The CDR3 DNA reads TGTGCCAGCAGTTTCCCCAGCCCGGAGACCCAGTACTTC.

This clonotype was picked up a small number of times. The rearrangement links TRBV7-6 to TRBJ2-2; 8 positions match TRBD1. This CDR3 has 16 amino acids. CDR1 SGHVS and CDR2 FNYEAQ come from the germline V gene. Losses at the gene ends were 5 bases for V and 6 bases for J; bases not matched to a gene: 11. The CDR3 here is CASSTKDRVRAGELFF. The DNA for the CDR3 is TGTGCCAGCAGCACAAAGGACAGGGTGCGGGCCGGGGAGCTGTTTTTT.

This clonotype was counted a single time. V is TRBV29-1 and J is TRBJ2-1; D perhaps matches TRBD1 (7 bases). The DNA end lines up better with TRBJ2-7; the J call may be wrong. Germline CDR1 SQVTM, CDR2 ANQGSEA. The CDR3 covers 13 residues. Here the CDR3 reads CSVETGEVYEQYF. The CDR3 DNA reads as TGCAGCGTCGAAACAGGGGAGGTCTACGAGCAGTACTTC.

For this clonotype: The conserved phenylalanine or tryptophan is not found at the CDR3 terminus, so this likely reflects a read error. CDR3 in amino acids: CASSPAVEQYS. The CDR3 coding sequence is TGTGCCAGCAGCCCCGCGGTGGAGCAGTACTCC. The gene calls are TRBV7-2 and TRBJ2-7, with D uncertain. Per the germline V gene, CDR1 is SGHTA and CDR2 is FQGNSA. Trimming shortened V by 5 bases and J by 7 bases, and 9 bases separated the two germline ends. CDR3 length equals 11 residues.

This clonotype was observed a handful of times. The J gene is TRBJ2-7, the V gene TRBV28; D is perhaps TRBD1 (5 bases). Germline CDR1 and CDR2: MDHEN and SYDVKM. V was clipped by 7 bases and J by 0 bases, with 10 bases between them. The length of the CDR3 is 13 residues. The CDR3 DNA sequence: TGTGCCAGCACCAGGGCTAGCTCCTACGAGCAGTACTTC. This sequence encodes CASTRASSYEQYF. Drawing the rest from reference TRBV28 and TRBJ2-7, the complete variable domain is DVKVTQSSRYLVKRTGEKVFLECVQDMDHENMFWYRQDPGLGLRLIYFSYDVKMKEKGDIPEGYSVSREKKERFSLILESASTNQTSMYLCASTRASSYEQYFGPGTRLTVT.

The J gene is TRBJ1-2, the V gene TRBV5-1; D ambiguous. This CDR3 spans 13 amino acids. Germline V gives CDR1 SGHRS, CDR2 YFSETQ. Between the trimmed V and J ends, which lost 0 bases and 8 bases, there was a span of 11 bases. The CDR3 sequence: CASSLDGLGGYTF. CDR3 DNA: TGCGCCAGCAGCTTGGACGGGTTAGGAGGCTACACCTTC.

Concerning this clonotype: At one of its ends the junction is not consistent with the germline gene, which may arise from a read error. V gene TRBV29-1 combines with J gene TRBJ2-1; D uncertain. The CDR3 extends over 16 amino acids. Looked up from germline, CDR1 is SQVTM and CDR2 is ANQGSEA. CDR3 nucleotides: TGCAGAGTTGAAGATGGGTCAGACCTCTCCTACAATGAGCAGTTCTTC. It codes for CRVEDGSDLSYNEQFF.

The rearrangement uses TRBV4-3 and TRBJ2-2; D is perhaps TRBD1 (6 bases). The germline V gene encodes CDR1 LGHNA and CDR2 YSLEER. The length of the CDR3 is 18 residues. The V and J ends lost 3 bases and 2 bases respectively, with 19 bases between them. CDR3 in DNA: TGCGCCAGCAGCCAGGAGCTCAAGACAGGCCACAACACCGGGGAGCTGTTTTTT. Its protein product is CASSQELKTGHNTGELFF.

This clonotype was observed a few times. The genes are TRBV3-1 and TRBJ2-7; tentative D call: TRBD1 (6 bases). CDR3 length: 16 residues. Deletions cut 3 bases from V and 0 bases from J, with 15 bases between. Per the germline V gene, CDR1 is LGHDT and CDR2 is YNNKEL (reference sequence). In nucleotides, the CDR3 is TGTGCCAGCAGCCAGCCCGGGACAATTTCCTCCTACGAGCAGTACTTC. Its protein is CASSQPGTISSYEQYF.

This clonotype showed up just a few times. The V call is TRBV28, the J call TRBJ1-2, with TRBD1 matching over 8 bases. In germline, CDR1 is MDHEN, CDR2 SYDVKM. CDR3 length equals 15 residues. The J segment lost 2 bases and the V segment lost 3 bases, leaving 5 bases of the junction unmatched. The CDR3 DNA is TGTGCCAGCAGTTTCCAGGGGGCGGCCAACTATGGCTACACCTTC. Translation gives CASSFQGAANYGYTF.

This clonotype was recorded a few times. The CDR3 here is CASREVLQQFF. CDR3 sequence (DNA): TGTGCCAGCAGGGAGGTCCTCCAGCAGTTCTTC. The chain employs TRBV2 and TRBJ2-1; D is perhaps TRBD2 (5 bases). Germline values: CDR1 SNHLY, CDR2 FYNNEI. CDR3 length equals 11 residues. The V end lost 6 bases, the J end lost 11 bases, and 11 bases lay between the germline ends.

The chain uses TRBV2 and TRBJ1-2, with D hard to call. V gave up 6 bases and J gave up 6 bases, with 17 bases separating them. The CDR3 spans 14 residues. Germline V gene data show CDR1 as SNHLY and CDR2 as FYNNEI. CDR3 DNA: TGTGCCAGCAGCGAAATGAGTGTCGCGGATGGCTACACCTTC. Amino acids: CASSEMSVADGYTF.

This clonotype has only a few counts. V usage is TRBV5-4 and J usage is TRBJ2-2, with D perhaps matching TRBD1 (5 bases). The V gene's germline CDR1 is SGHNT and CDR2 YYREEE (reference sequence). Trimming cost V 1 base and J 4 bases, with 11 bases left between them. The CDR3 spans 15 residues. The CDR3 loop is CASSLNQGSTGELFF. The CDR3 DNA follows: TGTGCCAGCAGCTTGAACCAGGGAAGCACCGGGGAGCTGTTTTTT.